A selection of T cell receptor beta chains follows, all from one sample in a study of radiotherapy plus CTLA-4 blockade in lung cancer. The repertoire was sequenced with immunoSEQ multiplex PCR; TCRdb's copy has only in-frame clones and lacks some. In the table there are about 98,000 clones, about 81% of which are singletons. Sample: peripheral blood, taken from a patient treated with radiotherapy plus ipilimumab. The receptors come from a human donor with non-small cell lung cancer who had a partial response to radiotherapy plus ipilimumab. The CDR3 runs from the conserved cysteine through the conserved F or W. A D gene is named only where the DNA matches it firmly. A row's size may be missing; if present it is once, few, many or a size class.

TRBV30,TRBJ2-7,.,TRBD1,TGTGCCTGGAACAACAGGGGGTCCCACGAGCAGTACTTC,CAWNNRGSHEQYF
TRBV11-2,TRBJ1-1,once,.,TGTGCCAGCAGCTTGTCAATGGGGGGGACGGGAACTGAAGCTTTCTTT,CASSLSMGGTGTEAFF
TRBV2,TRBJ1-4,.,.,TGTGCCAGCAGTGACAGGGCTGCAACTAATGAAAAACTGTTTTTT,CASSDRAATNEKLFF
TRBV7-2,TRBJ2-3,.,TRBD2,TGTGCCAGCAGCCCGGGGGGGGCCATTACTAGCACAGATACGCAGTATTTT,CASSPGGAITSTDTQYF
TRBV27,TRBJ2-1,.,.,TGTGCCAGCAGTTTAAGGCCGAGGCCCAGCTCCTACAATGAGCAGTTCTTC,CASSLRPRPSSYNEQFF
TRBV5-6,TRBJ2-7,.,TRBD2,TGTGCCAGCAGCTTAGCCGGGACTAGCGGGTTCTACGAGCAGTACTTC,CASSLAGTSGFYEQYF
TRBV10-3,TRBJ1-1,.,TRBD1,TGTGCCATCACACAGGGGGCGAGGTACACTGAAGCTTTCTTT,CAITQGARYTEAFF
TRBV11-3,TRBJ2-7,.,.,TGTGCCAGCAGCAGCGGGACAGGCAGCTACGAGCAGTACTTC,CASSSGTGSYEQYF
TRBV21-1,TRBJ2-7,once,.,TGTGCCAGCAGCACTGACAGGGGGCGGCTAGCGGGTAATTTCTCCTACGAGCAGTACTTC,CASSTDRGRLAGNFSYEQYF
TRBV18,TRBJ1-4,.,TRBD1,TGTGCCAGCTCACCACGGGACAGAACTAATGAAAAACTGTTTTTT,CASSPRDRTNEKLFF
TRBV11-2,TRBJ2-7,.,.,TGTGCCAGCAGCTTAGACAGGCTAGTACTAGACGAGCAGTACTTC,CASSLDRLVLDEQYF
TRBV5-4,TRBJ1-1,.,.,TGTGCCAGCAGCTTCCCAGAGAACACTGAAGCTTTCTTT,CASSFPENTEAFF
TRBV11-1,TRBJ2-3,.,TRBD1,TGTGCCAGCAGCCGGGACAGGGGCACAGATACGCAGTATTTT,CASSRDRGTDTQYF
TRBV6-1,TRBJ2-5,once,TRBD2,TGTGCCAGCAGTGAGTTAGCGGGAGTCGGTGAGACCCAGTACTTC,CASSELAGVGETQYF
TRBV7-9,TRBJ2-7,.,.,TGTGCCAGCAGCTTAAGTCCGGTCTACGAGCAGTACTTC,CASSLSPVYEQYF